A selection of T cell receptor beta chains follows, all from one sample in a study of T-cell reconstitution after alpha-beta-depleted transplantation in children. Via MiXCR, TCRdb re-called the PCR reads, giving one row per CDR3 protein. In the table there are about 540,000 distinct CDR3 sequences, 15% to 20% of which are singletons. Sequencing was performed on PBMCs from the stem cell graft donor, taken from the stem cell graft. Receptors originate from a human donor who donated a stem cell graft to a child with acute lymphoblastic leukemia. CDR3s include the opening cysteine and the closing phenylalanine or tryptophan. A D gene is named only where the DNA matches it firmly. Expanded clones get a size class; other rows say once, few or many, or leave the size out.

TRBJ2-7 | TRBV4-1 | TRBD2 | . | CASSQEERLAYEQYF | TGCGCCAGCAGCCAAGAAGAGAGACTAGCGTACGAGCAGTACTTC
TRBJ2-1 | TRBV5-5 | TRBD2 | . | CASSLGASGGSSYNEQFF | TGTGCCAGCAGCTTGGGCGCTAGCGGGGGGAGCTCCTACAATGAGCAGTTCTTC
TRBJ2-7 | TRBV7-9 | TRBD1 | . | CASSILDRGPYEQYF | TGTGCCAGCAGCATACTGGACAGGGGCCCCTACGAGCAGTACTTC
TRBJ1-1 | TRBV5-1 | . | few | CASSSSTGMNTEAFF | TGCGCCAGCAGCTCGTCGACGGGTATGAACACTGAAGCTTTCTTT
TRBJ2-5 | TRBV20-1 | . | few | CSASRQAHETQYF | TGCAGTGCTAGCCGACAGGCGCACGAGACCCAGTACTTC
TRBJ2-1 | TRBV27 | . | . | CASKEQGLPYNEQFF | TGTGCCAGCAAAGAACAGGGCCTACCCTACAATGAGCAGTTCTTC
TRBJ2-1 | TRBV12-3/TRBV12-4 | TRBD2 | . | CASSGGLAPNEQFF | TGTGCCAGCAGTGGGGGACTAGCCCCCAATGAGCAGTTCTTC
TRBJ2-1 | TRBV5-1 | . | few | CASGASSSYNEQFF | TGCGCCAGCGGGGCTAGCAGCTCCTACAATGAGCAGTTCTTC
TRBJ2-7 | TRBV5-1 | . | few | CASSSTAALEQYF | TGCGCCAGCAGCTCAACGGCGGCCTTGGAGCAGTACTTC
TRBJ2-3 | TRBV12-3/TRBV12-4 | . | . | CASSFLLDTQYF | TGTGCCAGCAGTTTTTTGCTAGATACGCAGTATTTT
TRBJ2-5 | TRBV20-1 | TRBD1 | . | CSAKGQGLKETQYF | TGCAGTGCAAAGGGACAGGGGCTAAAAGAGACCCAGTACTTC
TRBJ1-1 | TRBV3-1 | . | . | CASSQYPTEAFF | TGTGCCAGCAGCCAGTACCCCACTGAAGCTTTCTTT
TRBJ1-4 | TRBV7-8 | . | few | CASSLGGYEKLFF | TGTGCCAGCAGCTTAGGGGGATATGAAAAACTGTTTTTT
TRBJ2-7 | TRBV10-3 | TRBD1 | . | CAIRGDRGYEQYF | TGTGCCATCAGAGGGGACAGAGGATACGAGCAGTACTTC
TRBJ2-7 | TRBV5-1 | TRBD1 | . | CASSRDRIYEQYF | TGCGCCAGCAGCCGGGACAGGATCTACGAGCAGTACTTC
TRBJ2-1 | TRBV5-1 | . | many | CASSSGVYNEQFF | TGCGCCAGCAGCTCTGGTGTCTACAATGAGCAGTTCTTC
TRBJ2-1 | TRBV12-3/TRBV12-4 | . | many | CASSLSSGLYNEQFF | TGTGCCAGCAGTTTGAGTAGCGGACTCTACAATGAGCAGTTCTTC
TRBJ1-5 | TRBV6-1 | TRBD1 | . | CASSRNRGTGNQPQHF | TGTGCCAGCAGCCGCAACAGGGGGACGGGCAATCAGCCCCAGCATTTT
TRBJ1-3 | TRBV7-6 | . | many | CASSLPGANTIYF | TGTGCCAGCAGCTTGCCGGGGGCGAACACCATATATTTT
TRBJ2-4 | TRBV12-3/TRBV12-4 | . | . | CASSRKLLAKNIQYF | TGTGCCAGCAGCCGGAAACTTCTAGCCAAAAACATTCAGTACTTC
TRBJ2-7 | TRBV29-1 | TRBD2 | . | CSVGLAGGPFEQYF | TGCAGCGTTGGGCTAGCGGGAGGGCCTTTCGAGCAGTACTTC
TRBJ1-6 | TRBV14 | . | few | CASSSQPGPLSPLHF | TGTGCCAGCAGTTCCCAGCCAGGGCCGCTATCACCCCTCCACTTT
TRBJ2-5 | TRBV5-4 | . | few | CASSLVIGETQYF | TGTGCCAGCAGCTTGGTAATAGGAGAGACCCAGTACTTC
TRBJ2-7 | TRBV9 | . | few | CASSVWGSNGEQYF | TGTGCCAGCAGCGTGTGGGGATCCAACGGAGAGCAGTACTTC
TRBJ2-7 | TRBV5-6 | TRBD2 | many | CASSGGDYEQYF | TGTGCCAGCAGCGGGGGGGACTACGAGCAGTACTTC
TRBJ2-5 | TRBV5-1 | . | . | CASSRAAPGETQYF | TGCGCCAGCAGCCGGGCCGCCCCCGGAGAGACCCAGTACTTC
TRBJ2-2 | TRBV6-1 | . | . | CASSLLPNTGELFF | TGTGCCAGCAGCCTGCTTCCGAACACCGGGGAGCTGTTTTTT
TRBJ2-5 | TRBV27 | . | . | CASSLYGLVRQETQYF | TGTGCCAGCAGTTTATACGGGCTGGTCCGCCAAGAGACCCAGTACTTC
TRBJ2-3 | TRBV9 | . | few | CASSEEGSDTDTQYF | TGTGCCAGCAGCGAGGAGGGATCTGACACAGATACGCAGTATTTT
TRBJ1-1 | TRBV5-4 | . | . | CASSWDTGEAFF | TGTGCCAGCAGCTGGGATACAGGAGAAGCTTTCTTT
TRBJ2-5 | TRBV7-9 | TRBD1 | few | CASSQRTGQRETQYF | TGTGCCAGCAGCCAACGGACAGGTCAACGAGAGACCCAGTACTTC
TRBJ1-1 | TRBV6-4 | . | . | CASSDSTRNTEAFF | TGTGCCAGCAGTGACTCGACTAGGAACACTGAAGCTTTCTTT
TRBJ2-5 | TRBV12-5 | . | . | CATGGLGQETQYF | TGTGCTACTGGAGGGTTAGGCCAAGAGACCCAGTACTTC